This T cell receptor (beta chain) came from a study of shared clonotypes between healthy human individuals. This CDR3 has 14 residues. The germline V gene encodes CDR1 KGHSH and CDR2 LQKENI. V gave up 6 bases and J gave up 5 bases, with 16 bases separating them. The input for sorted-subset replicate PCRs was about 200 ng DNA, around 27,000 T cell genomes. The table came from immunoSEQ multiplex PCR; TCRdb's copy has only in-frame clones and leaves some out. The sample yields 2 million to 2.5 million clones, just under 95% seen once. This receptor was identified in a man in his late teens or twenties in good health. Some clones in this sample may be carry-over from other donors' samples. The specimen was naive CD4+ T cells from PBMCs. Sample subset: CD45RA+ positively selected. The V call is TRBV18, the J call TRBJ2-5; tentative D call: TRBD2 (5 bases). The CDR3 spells CASSPGSGYETQYF. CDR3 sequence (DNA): TGTGCCAGCTCCCCCGGCAGCGGCTATGAGACCCAGTACTTC. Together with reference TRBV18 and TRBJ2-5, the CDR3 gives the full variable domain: NAGVMQNPRHLVRRRGQEARLRCSPMKGHSHVYWYRQLPEEGLKFMVYLQKENIIDESGMPKERFSAEFPKEGPSILRIQQVVRGDSAAYFCASSPGSGYETQYFGPGTRLLVL.